The rows below give T cell receptor beta chains drawn from one sample of a study of OX40 agonist ivuxolimab in advanced cancers. The repertoire was sequenced with immunoSEQ multiplex PCR; TCRdb's copy has only in-frame clones and lacks some. The data show 65,000 to 90,000 clones, 75% to 95% seen once. The sample here was CD4+ or CD8+ T cells sorted from blood, taken in a trial of the OX40 agonist ivuxolimab. These receptors all come from an adult with an advanced solid tumor such as melanoma, head and neck, liver or kidney cancer. CDR3s include the opening cysteine and the closing phenylalanine or tryptophan. A D gene is named only where the DNA matches it firmly. The size of a clone is reported for some rows only, either as once, few or many, or as a class for expanded clones.

size	D	V	J	CDR3	DNA
.	.	TRBV4-3	TRBJ2-1	CASSQDWDLNEQFF	TGCGCCAGCAGCCAAGATTGGGATCTGAATGAGCAGTTCTTC
.	.	TRBV4-2	TRBJ2-3	CASSQEKRRWLSKTDTQYF	TGTGCCAGCAGCCAAGAAAAGCGTCGGTGGCTGTCGAAGACAGATACGCAGTATTTT
.	TRBD1	TRBV7-9	TRBJ2-1	CASSPSGTGQFF	TGTGCCAGCAGCCCCTCCGGGACAGGGCAGTTCTTC
few	.	TRBV19	TRBJ1-5	CASSTSGTLNQPQHF	TGTGCCAGTAGCACTTCCGGGACACTAAATCAGCCCCAGCATTTT
.	.	TRBV19	TRBJ2-5	CASSGVTSETQYF	TGTGCCAGTAGCGGAGTAACCTCGGAGACCCAGTACTTC
.	.	TRBV7-3	TRBJ1-5	CASSLQGAGPQHF	TGTGCCAGCAGCTTACAGGGTGCAGGGCCCCAGCATTTT
.	.	TRBV6-5	TRBJ2-1	CASSYSDSYYNEQFF	TGTGCCAGCAGTTATTCCGACAGTTATTACAATGAGCAGTTCTTC
.	.	TRBV11-2	TRBJ2-1	CASSLSPDNEQFF	TGTGCCAGCAGCCTCTCGCCCGACAATGAGCAGTTCTTC
.	TRBD1	TRBV4-1	TRBJ1-5	CASSDRDNQPQHF	TGCGCCAGCAGCGACAGGGATAATCAGCCCCAGCATTTT
.	TRBD2	TRBV6-5	TRBJ2-1	CASSYLSGSSYNEQFF	TGTGCCAGCAGTTACCTTAGCGGGAGCTCCTACAATGAGCAGTTCTTC
.	.	TRBV28	TRBJ2-3	CASSPEVADTQYF	TGTGCCAGCAGTCCAGAGGTGGCAGATACGCAGTATTTT
.	.	TRBV15	TRBJ2-1	CATSRDRVHEQFF	TGTGCCACCAGCAGAGATCGGGTACATGAGCAGTTCTTC
.	TRBD1	TRBV30	TRBJ1-5	CAWSGGQGGQPQHF	TGTGCCTGGAGTGGTGGACAGGGTGGGCAGCCCCAGCATTTT
.	.	TRBV13	TRBJ2-5	CASSFSQETQYF	TGTGCCAGCAGCTTCTCCCAAGAGACCCAGTACTTC
.	.	TRBV7-2	TRBJ1-3	CASILDASSGNTIYF	TGTGCCAGCATCCTCGACGCGTCCTCTGGAAACACCATATATTTT
.	TRBD1	TRBV19	TRBJ1-2	CASKWDRVGYGYTF	TGTGCCAGTAAATGGGACAGGGTTGGCTATGGCTACACCTTC
.	.	TRBV28	TRBJ2-7	CASSFLYEQYF	TGTGCCAGCAGTTTCCTCTACGAGCAGTACTTC
.	.	TRBV28	TRBJ1-1	CASSPGPGAGGTEAFF	TGTGCCAGCAGTCCCGGACCGGGGGCTGGTGGCACTGAAGCTTTCTTT
.	.	TRBV7-2	TRBJ2-1	CASSLGPIPNEQFF	TGTGCCAGCAGCTTAGGCCCTATTCCGAATGAGCAGTTCTTC
.	.	TRBV6-5	TRBJ1-1	CASSYGVGNTEAFF	TGTGCCAGCAGTTACGGTGTGGGGAACACTGAAGCTTTCTTT
.	TRBD2	TRBV27	TRBJ2-5	CASISEPSLAADQETQYF	TGTGCCAGCATTTCCGAACCCTCTCTAGCGGCCGACCAAGAGACCCAGTACTTC
.	.	TRBV28	TRBJ2-7	CASSFGEKSYEQYF	TGTGCCAGCAGTTTTGGGGAAAAATCCTACGAGCAGTACTTC
.	.	TRBV28	TRBJ1-5	CASSLLVYSNQPQHF	TGTGCCAGCAGTTTGCTAGTGTATAGCAATCAGCCCCAGCATTTT
once	TRBD2	TRBV6-1	TRBJ2-3	CASSAPGRGTDTQYF	TGTGCCAGCAGTGCTCCCGGGAGGGGCACAGATACGCAGTATTTT
.	.	TRBV6-5	TRBJ2-1	CASSYDLTQYEQFF	TGTGCCAGCAGTTACGACCTGACTCAATATGAGCAGTTCTTC
.	.	TRBV27	TRBJ2-1	CASSAISGSYNEQFF	TGTGCCAGCAGTGCCATATCGGGGTCCTACAATGAGCAGTTCTTC
few	.	TRBV6-4	TRBJ2-1	CASSDSSPSEQFF	TGTGCCAGCAGTGACAGCAGTCCCAGTGAGCAGTTCTTC
.	.	TRBV28	TRBJ2-7	CASSLFSSPYEQYF	TGTGCCAGCAGTTTATTCTCCTCTCCCTACGAGCAGTACTTC
.	TRBD2	TRBV5-1	TRBJ2-1	CASTGGLAEAHEQFF	TGCGCCAGCACCGGGGGACTAGCGGAGGCCCATGAGCAGTTCTTC
once	.	TRBV10-2	TRBJ1-5	CASSEENYNQPQHF	TGCGCCAGCAGTGAGGAAAATTACAATCAGCCCCAGCATTTT
.	TRBD1	TRBV7-8	TRBJ2-2	CAIPTGPSGELFF	TGTGCCATCCCGACAGGGCCGAGCGGGGAGCTGTTTTTT
few	.	TRBV11-2	TRBJ1-5	CASSSVVGGPQHF	TGTGCCAGCAGCTCTGTTGTGGGAGGGCCCCAGCATTTT
once	.	TRBV28	TRBJ2-1	CASSRDRDTQFF	TGTGCCAGCAGTCGGGACCGGGACACTCAGTTCTTC
.	.	TRBV7-8	TRBJ1-5	CASSEVGVGIMGGQPQHF	TGTGCCAGCAGCGAAGTAGGGGTTGGAATAATGGGGGGCCAGCCCCAGCATTTT
.	.	TRBV27	TRBJ1-5	CASSPWVRQPQHF	TGTGCCAGCAGTCCATGGGTCCGACAGCCCCAGCATTTT
once	.	TRBV14	TRBJ1-3	CASSEDPRGTGNTIYF	TGTGCCAGCAGCGAAGACCCCAGGGGAACTGGAAACACCATATATTTT
few	.	TRBV30	TRBJ1-1	CAWARLTEAFF	TGTGCCTGGGCCCGACTCACTGAAGCTTTCTTT
.	.	TRBV30	TRBJ1-6	CAWSVWQGGGSYNSPLHF	TGTGCCTGGAGTGTATGGCAGGGAGGAGGCTCCTATAATTCACCCCTCCACTTT
.	.	TRBV30	TRBJ2-2	CAWRPPSTGELFF	TGTGCCTGGCGGCCACCGAGCACCGGGGAGCTGTTTTTT
.	TRBD1	TRBV27	TRBJ1-2	CASTHDRVYGYTF	TGTGCCAGCACCCATGACAGGGTCTATGGCTACACCTTC
once	.	TRBV9	TRBJ2-7	CASSVGHGYEQYF	TGTGCCAGCAGCGTAGGGCACGGCTACGAGCAGTACTTC
.	.	TRBV27	TRBJ1-1	CASSLMQAMNTEAFF	TGTGCCAGCAGTTTAATGCAGGCGATGAACACTGAAGCTTTCTTT
.	.	TRBV21-1	TRBJ2-2	CASSKDPNTGELFF	TGTGCCAGCAGCAAAGACCCAAACACCGGGGAGCTGTTTTTT
.	TRBD1	TRBV7-9	TRBJ2-5	CASSRTGEETQYF	TGTGCCAGCAGCCGGACAGGAGAAGAGACCCAGTACTTC
few	.	TRBV2	TRBJ1-5	CASSAGAGFWSQPQHF	TGTGCCAGCAGTGCAGGGGCCGGGTTTTGGAGTCAGCCCCAGCATTTT
.	.	TRBV15	TRBJ2-1	CATSTAPPGGSYNEQFF	TGTGCCACCAGCACCGCCCCCCCCGGGGGCTCCTACAATGAGCAGTTCTTC